This is a list of T cell receptor beta chains from one sample in a study of cytomegalovirus exposure and HLA in healthy donors. The method was immunoSEQ multiplex PCR; TCRdb's version includes in-frame clones alone and lacks a portion of them. The sample totals 50,000 to 70,000 clones; its top ten clones hold around 4%. The sample was PBMCs. These receptors all stem from a male donor in good health and CMV-seronegative. CDR3s include the opening cysteine and the closing phenylalanine or tryptophan. D genes are given only for firm matches. Clone size, where shown, is once, few, many, or a class for clones that have expanded.

j_call d_call v_call clone_size cdr3_aa cdr3_nt
TRBJ2-4 NA TRBV19 NA CASSITDKGNRPLAKNIQYF TGTGCCAGTAGTATAACAGATAAAGGGAACAGGCCACTAGCCAAAAACATTCAGTACTTC
TRBJ2-7 NA TRBV16 NA CASSQSRGNPYEQYF TGTGCCAGCAGCCAATCCCGAGGGAATCCCTACGAGCAGTACTTC
TRBJ1-2 NA TRBV12-5 NA CASGLDGGYGYTF TGTGCTAGTGGTTTGGATGGAGGATATGGCTACACCTTC
TRBJ2-7 NA TRBV28 NA CASTGRANEQYF TGTGCCAGCACTGGCAGGGCCAACGAGCAGTACTTC
TRBJ2-7 TRBD1 TRBV4-2 NA CASSRGQGDEQYF TGTGCCAGCAGCCGGGGACAGGGGGACGAGCAATACTTC
TRBJ1-1 NA TRBV28 NA CASRPQGNDALGIAFF TGTGCCAGCAGGCCGCAGGGTAATGATGCTCTGGGAATAGCTTTCTTT
TRBJ1-4 NA TRBV19 NA CASSIGGRTEKLFF TGTGCCAGTAGTATAGGTGGCAGAACCGAAAAACTGTTTTTT
TRBJ2-6 NA TRBV19 NA CASSIAQAVLTF TGTGCCAGTAGTATCGCACAGGCCGTCCTGACTTTC
TRBJ2-1 TRBD1 TRBV5-1 NA CASSFGQGAYNEQFF TGCGCCAGCAGCTTCGGACAGGGGGCCTACAATGAGCAGTTCTTC
TRBJ2-1 TRBD2 TRBV4-2 NA CASSQGPGAGAYNEQFF TGTGCCAGCAGCCAAGGCCCCGGGGCGGGAGCCTACAATGAGCAGTTCTTC
TRBJ1-1 NA TRBV7-2 NA CASGGGMNTEAFF TGTGCCAGCGGGGGGGGTATGAACACTGAAGCTTTCTTT
TRBJ1-1 NA TRBV6-6 NA CASKGQPNTEAFF TGTGCCAGCAAAGGACAGCCGAACACTGAAGCTTTCTTT
TRBJ2-5 NA TRBV29-1 NA CSVWTDLQETQYF TGCAGCGTCTGGACAGATCTCCAAGAGACCCAGTACTTC
TRBJ2-1 TRBD2 TRBV7-9 medium-sized CASSYGTSNEQFF TGTGCCAGCAGCTACGGGACTAGCAATGAGCAGTTCTTC
TRBJ2-2 TRBD1 TRBV7-2 NA CASSTWTGVPGELFF TGTGCCAGCAGCACGTGGACAGGGGTCCCCGGGGAGCTGTTTTTT
TRBJ2-5 NA TRBV11-2 NA CASSYYTLETQYF TGTGCCAGCAGCTACTACACCCTCGAGACCCAGTACTTC
TRBJ1-4 TRBD1 TRBV11-2 NA CASSLRDSEKLFF TGTGCCAGCAGCTTAAGGGACAGTGAAAAACTGTTTTTT
TRBJ1-2 TRBD1 TRBV19 NA CASSMIDPGQGGGYTF TGTGCCAGTAGTATGATTGATCCGGGACAGGGGGGAGGCTACACCTTC
TRBJ1-1 TRBD1 TRBV5-3 NA CARSPGTAQKGTEDFF TGTGCCAGAAGCCCCGGGACAGCTCAGAAGGGGACTGAAGATTTCTTT
TRBJ2-5 TRBD2 TRBV19 NA CASSHPAGTSGRETQYF TGTGCCAGTAGCCATCCCGCCGGGACTAGCGGGAGAGAGACCCAGTACTTC
TRBJ1-1 NA TRBV29-1 NA CSVEDLRGANTEAFF TGCAGCGTTGAAGATCTGCGGGGAGCGAACACTGAAGCTTTCTTT
TRBJ1-2 NA TRBV4-1 NA CASSQDWETYGYTF TGCGCCAGCAGCCAAGATTGGGAGACCTATGGCTACACCTTC
TRBJ1-5 TRBD1 TRBV28 NA CASSTGESYSNQPQHF TGTGCCAGCAGTACAGGGGAATCATATAGCAATCAGCCCCAGCATTTT
TRBJ2-1 TRBD2 TRBV12-5 NA CASGLSPLAGGLRSYNEQFF TGTGCTAGTGGTTTGTCCCCACTAGCGGGGGGGCTGAGATCCTACAATGAGCAGTTCTTC
TRBJ2-7 TRBD1 TRBV5-4 NA CASSSPGTGGNEQYF TGTGCCAGCAGCTCCCCCGGGACAGGGGGCAACGAGCAGTACTTC
TRBJ2-3 NA TRBV30 NA CAWSVSRDTQYF TGTGCCTGGAGTGTGTCCAGAGATACGCAGTATTTT
TRBJ2-7 NA TRBV5-1 NA CASRDSAYEQYF TGCGCCAGCAGAGACAGCGCCTACGAGCAGTACTTC
TRBJ2-1 NA TRBV10-3 NA CAISPAYNEQFF TGTGCCATCAGCCCAGCGTACAATGAGCAGTTCTTC
TRBJ1-1 NA TRBV4-2 NA CASSQSGRGGLDTEAFF TGTGCCAGCAGCCAATCAGGGCGCGGGGGGCTGGACACTGAAGCTTTCTTT
TRBJ2-2 NA TRBV18 NA CASSEHTGELFF TGTGCCAGCTCAGAGCACACCGGGGAGCTGTTTTTT
TRBJ1-2 TRBD1 TRBV28 NA CASSSDGQGVYGYTF TGTGCCAGCAGTTCCGATGGACAGGGCGTATATGGCTACACCTTC
TRBJ2-1 NA TRBV29-1 NA CSVGETEQFF TGCAGCGTTGGGGAGACTGAGCAGTTCTTC
TRBJ1-1 TRBD1 TRBV5-6 NA CASSLGLGQVNTEAFF TGTGCCAGCAGCTTGGGACTTGGACAGGTGAACACTGAAGCTTTCTTT
TRBJ1-2 TRBD1 TRBV18 NA CASSPQGQGYGYTF TGTGCCAGCTCACCACAGGGACAGGGCTATGGCTACACCTTC
TRBJ1-6 TRBD1 TRBV28 NA CASSLWTGNSPLHF TGTGCCAGCAGTTTGTGGACAGGCAATTCACCCCTCCACTTT
TRBJ1-4 TRBD1 TRBV9 NA CASSVGDRGAEKLFF TGTGCCAGCAGCGTAGGGGACAGGGGAGCTGAAAAACTGTTTTTT
TRBJ2-7 TRBD1 TRBV4-3 NA CASSLRTGSAYEQYF TGCGCCAGCAGCCTCCGGACAGGGAGCGCCTACGAGCAGTACTTC
TRBJ2-7 NA TRBV7-2 NA CASSPNPAYEQYF TGTGCCAGCAGTCCTAACCCCGCCTACGAGCAGTACTTC
TRBJ2-7 TRBD2 TRBV7-9 NA CASSPRGGSYEQYF TGTGCCAGCAGCCCCCGGGGGGGGTCCTACGAGCAGTACTTC
TRBJ2-7 TRBD1 TRBV28 NA CASKWDRVSEQYF TGTGCCAGCAAGTGGGACAGGGTTTCCGAGCAGTACTTC
TRBJ1-5 NA TRBV28 NA CASSLLPDQPQHF TGTGCCAGCAGTTTATTGCCGGATCAGCCCCAGCATTTT
TRBJ2-4 TRBD2 TRBV7-9 NA CASSDTSSGRGGKNIQYF TGTGCCAGCAGCGACACCTCGTCAGGGCGGGGAGGGAAAAACATTCAGTACTTC
TRBJ2-3 TRBD1 TRBV19 NA CASSGGQAFDTQYF TGTGCCAGTTCCGGGGGACAGGCTTTTGATACGCAGTATTTT
TRBJ2-3 TRBD2 TRBV5-1 NA CASSLQAGLAIGDTQYF TGCGCCAGCAGCTTGCAGGCGGGACTAGCGATCGGGGATACGCAGTATTTT
TRBJ2-5 TRBD2 TRBV5-1 NA CASSWVLGLAGEKETQYF TGCGCCAGCAGCTGGGTCCTAGGACTAGCGGGAGAGAAAGAGACCCAGTACTTC
TRBJ1-3 NA TRBV28 NA CASRPDYSGNTIYF TGTGCCAGCAGGCCAGACTATTCTGGAAACACCATATATTTT
TRBJ2-7 TRBD2 TRBV6-5 NA CASSVASGVYEQYF TGTGCCAGCAGTGTGGCTAGCGGGGTTTACGAGCAGTACTTC
TRBJ1-5 NA TRBV28 NA CASSNLGQPQHF TGTGCCAGCAGTAACCTCGGGCAGCCCCAGCATTTT
TRBJ2-5 TRBD1 TRBV6-4 NA CASSDPRTGGSGETQYF TGTGCCAGCAGTGACCCACGGACAGGGGGCTCGGGCGAGACCCAGTACTTC
TRBJ1-6 NA TRBV28 NA CASSSNRDNSPLHF TGTGCCAGCAGTTCAAACAGGGATAATTCACCCCTCCACTTT
TRBJ2-7 TRBD2 TRBV28 NA CASEKGGPTYEQYF TGTGCCAGCGAGAAGGGAGGGCCCACCTACGAGCAGTACTTC
TRBJ2-1 TRBD2 TRBV5-1 NA CASSGAGGDNEQFF TGCGCCAGCAGTGGGGCGGGGGGAGACAATGAGCAGTTCTTC
TRBJ2-5 TRBD1 TRBV11-1 NA CASSLPDRGRETQYF TGTGCCAGCAGCTTACCCGACAGGGGGCGGGAGACCCAGTACTTC
TRBJ2-5 TRBD2 TRBV18 NA CASSPTAGGQETQYF TGTGCCAGCTCACCAACAGCGGGGGGGCAAGAGACCCAGTACTTC
TRBJ2-2 TRBD1 TRBV4-3 NA CASSQEADRANTGELFF TGCGCCAGCAGCCAAGAGGCGGACAGGGCGAACACCGGGGAGCTGTTTTTT
TRBJ1-2 NA TRBV4-3 NA CASSQDRSGPYYGYTF TGCGCCAGCAGCCAAGATCGGAGCGGGCCATATTATGGCTACACCTTC
TRBJ2-2 NA TRBV15 NA CATSTRQSHRELFF TGTGCCACCAGCACCAGACAGAGCCACCGGGAGCTGTTTTTT
TRBJ2-6 NA TRBV7-8 NA CASSFGGSSGANVLTF TGTGCCAGCAGCTTCGGAGGGTCATCGGGGGCCAACGTCCTGACTTTC